The 19 T cell receptor beta chains below come from one sample, sequenced in a study of regulatory T cells in long-lasting Graves disease. Time point meaning: newly diagnosed GD, antithyroid drugs for less than 3 months. The TCR library used RNA extracted from PBMCs. Sequencing libraries for TCR beta were prepared with iRepertoire HTBI primers and Arm-PCR of CDR3 regions. Each CDR3 protein gets one entry after TCRdb re-called the multiplex PCR reads with MiXCR. The sample holds under 700,000 distinct CDR3 sequences, roughly 16% seen once. The same sample was also used in a study of T cells in Graves' hyperthyroidism and ophthalmopathy.

Sequenced material: peripheral blood mononuclear cells (PBMCs), taken at new diagnosis, from a patient treated with antithyroid drugs. The receptor set was obtained from a woman aged 40-60 years with Graves disease.

The table lists this clonotype with many counts. The chain employs TRBV12-3 or TRBV12-4 and TRBJ2-7; weak D call: TRBD1 (6 bases). V was cut by 3 bases and J by 5 bases, with 11 bases left in between. The CDR3 consists of 13 residues. CDR3 in DNA: TGTGCCAGCAGTTTGGACAGAGACAACGAGCAGTACTTC. Translated, it gives CASSLDRDNEQYF.

Many counts were recorded for this clonotype. V usage is TRBV28 and J usage is TRBJ2-7; D may be TRBD1 (6 bases). Germline V gene sequence: CDR1 MDHEN, CDR2 SYDVKM. The V end lost 6 bases, the J end lost 2 bases, and 17 bases lay between the germline ends. This CDR3 is 15 amino acids long. The DNA of the CDR3 is TGTGCCAGCAGCCCCCCAGGGGCCCCAACCTACGAGCAGTACTTC. The encoded protein is CASSPPGAPTYEQYF.

This clonotype appeared many times. The gene calls are TRBV20-1 and TRBJ2-1; D is unclear. Trimming pared 1 base from V and 13 bases from J, leaving 17 bases between. The germline gives CDR1 DFQATT, CDR2 SNEGSKA (reference sequence). The length of the CDR3 is 13 residues. CDR3 residues: CSARGVVGASQFF. CDR3 DNA sequence: TGCAGTGCTAGAGGGGTGGTCGGAGCCTCTCAGTTCTTC.

This clonotype was observed many times. J is TRBJ2-5 and V is TRBV6-2 or TRBV6-3; 7 bases agree with TRBD2. With 4 bases clipped from V and 5 bases from J, the junction kept 7 bases outside the gene matches. The CDR3 totals 14 residues. Germline values: CDR1 MNHEY, CDR2 SVGEGT. The CDR3 region has the DNA TGTGCCAGCAGTTCCCGGGCGGGAGTGGAGACCCAGTACTTC. Its translation is CASSSRAGVETQYF.

This sequence joins TRBV11-2 and TRBJ2-1, with D hard to call. V lost 1 base, J lost 8 bases, and 3 bases lay in between. This CDR3 has 11 amino acids. Germline values: CDR1 SGHAT, CDR2 FQNNGV. The CDR3, as DNA: TGTGCCAGCAGCTTAGTGTATGAGCAGTTCTTC. Residues: CASSLVYEQFF.

This clonotype occurred a few times. The J gene is TRBJ1-2, the V gene TRBV5-5; TRBD1 agrees at 7 bases. The trim removed 4 bases at V and 7 bases at J, leaving 10 bases unmatched. Germline V lookup: CDR1 SGHKS, CDR2 YYEKEE (reference sequence). The CDR3 is made up of 14 amino acids. The CDR3 protein is CASSVDRAMFGYTF. CDR3 coding DNA: TGTGCCAGCAGCGTTGACAGGGCCATGTTTGGCTACACCTTC.

This chain connects TRBV6-5 to TRBJ2-7; weak D call: TRBD1 (7 bases). The CDR3 runs 15 residues. V gave up 3 bases and J gave up 2 bases, with 14 bases separating them. The germline CDR1 and CDR2 sequences are MNHEY and SVGAGI. The CDR3 reads CASSYSGGTAYEQYF. The CDR3 coding sequence is TGTGCCAGCAGTTATTCGGGCGGGACAGCCTACGAGCAGTACTTC.

The rearrangement joins TRBV20-1 to TRBJ2-3; maybe TRBD2 (5 bases). The germline V gene has CDR1 DFQATT and CDR2 SNEGSKA (reference sequence). This CDR3 contains 14 residues. Trimming stripped 1 base from V and 1 base from J, with 9 bases between. The DNA of the CDR3 is TGCAGTGCTAGAGGCGGGTTACGCACAGATACGCAGTATTTT. It encodes CSARGGLRTDTQYF.

J is TRBJ2-3 and V is TRBV5-4; no reliable D call. Germline V gene sequence: CDR1 SGHNT, CDR2 YYREEE (reference sequence). The CDR3 has 17 residues. Trimming pared 0 bases from V and 2 bases from J, leaving 16 bases between. The CDR3: CASSLDPGSLITDTQYF. The CDR3 DNA reads TGTGCCAGCAGCTTGGATCCGGGCAGCCTAATCACAGATACGCAGTATTTT.

This clonotype was observed at least ten times. The chain has TRBV6-1 and TRBJ2-1; D is undetermined. Trimming shortened V by 0 bases and J by 0 bases, and 15 bases separated the two germline ends. Looked up from germline, CDR1 is MNHNS and CDR2 is SASEGT. The CDR3 spans 18 residues. CDR3: CASSEAHTGPNSYNEQFF. The CDR3 bases are TGTGCCAGCAGTGAAGCGCACACCGGGCCCAACTCCTACAATGAGCAGTTCTTC.

Many counts were recorded for this clonotype. V usage is TRBV28 and J usage is TRBJ2-7; D is ambiguous. The germline V gene encodes CDR1 MDHEN and CDR2 SYDVKM. This CDR3 comprises 13 residues. V was clipped by 6 bases and J by 2 bases, with 11 bases between them. Written as DNA, the CDR3 is TGTGCCAGCAGCTATATGGTTACCTACGAGCAGTACTTC. Translating gives CASSYMVTYEQYF.

This clonotype was seen at least ten times. V gene TRBV27 combines with J gene TRBJ1-2, with unresolved D. This CDR3 region has 15 residues. Trimming pared 5 bases from V and 1 base from J, leaving 14 bases between. Looked up from germline, CDR1 is MNHEY and CDR2 is SMNVEV (reference sequence). CDR3 sequence: CASSLAWTGNYGYTF. The CDR3 DNA follows: TGTGCCAGCAGTCTCGCCTGGACGGGTAACTATGGCTACACCTTC.

V usage is TRBV10-3 and J usage is TRBJ1-2; the D gene is possibly TRBD1 (5 bases). The germline CDR1 and CDR2 sequences are ENHRY and SYGVKD. The CDR3 sequence is 16 residues long. The ends were cut back, 0 bases at V and 0 bases at J, with 11 bases in the middle. As DNA, the CDR3 is TGTGCCATCAGTGAGTCTGCGACAGCTACTAACTATGGCTACACCTTC. Encoded protein: CAISESATATNYGYTF.

In this sample, this clonotype turned up many times. The rearrangement uses TRBV5-1 and TRBJ2-3, with 7 bases that match TRBD1. The CDR3 loop spans 16 amino acids. CDR1 is SGHRS and CDR2 is YFSETQ in the germline V gene. With 7 bases clipped from V and 0 bases from J, the junction kept 11 bases outside the gene matches. This CDR3 reads CASLPRPGQSTDTQYF. CDR3 nucleotide sequence: TGCGCCAGCCTCCCTCGTCCGGGACAGAGCACAGATACGCAGTATTTT.

The chain carries TRBV6-5 and TRBJ1-6, with 7 bases lining up with TRBD1. CDR3 length equals 18 residues. Germline V gene data show CDR1 as MNHEY and CDR2 as SVGAGI. J gave up 0 bases and V 2 bases, and 7 bases lay outside the gene matches. The CDR3 is CASSYKTGPISYNSPLHF. CDR3 in DNA: TGTGCCAGCAGTTACAAGACAGGGCCAATCTCCTATAATTCACCCCTCCACTTT.

This clonotype was recorded at least ten times. The chain recombines TRBV2 with TRBJ1-2, with TRBD1 identical over 7 bases. Trimming removed 5 bases from V and 7 bases from J; junction bases left unmatched: 7. Germline CDR1 and CDR2: SNHLY and FYNNEI. The CDR3 is 13 amino acids. For the CDR3, the DNA is TGTGCCAGCAGTCAGACAGGGTCCGGTGGCTACACCTTC. Translated: CASSQTGSGGYTF.

The chain is built from TRBV4-1 and TRBJ1-2; D gene uncertain. CDR1 and CDR2 from the germline V gene are MGHRA and YSYEKL. CDR3 length: 15 amino acids. Between the trimmed V and J ends, which lost 0 bases and 4 bases, there was a span of 12 bases. CDR3 amino acids: CASSQESTRSYGYTF. CDR3 DNA sequence: TGCGCCAGCAGCCAAGAGTCCACGAGAAGCTATGGCTACACCTTC.

J is TRBJ1-1 and V is TRBV6-1; 7 nucleotides line up with TRBD1. V lost 7 bases to trimming and J lost 4 bases; unmatched junction nucleotides: 9. CDR3 length: 14 residues. Looked up from germline, CDR1 is MNHNS and CDR2 is SASEGT. The CDR3 sequence is CASIFDRARTEAFF. The CDR3 region has the DNA TGTGCCAGCATATTCGACAGGGCGCGCACTGAAGCTTTCTTT.

Ten or more counts support this clonotype. The V call is TRBV12-3 or TRBV12-4, the J call TRBJ2-1; tentative D call: TRBD1 (6 bases). This CDR3 is built from 14 residues. V lost 3 bases, J lost 4 bases, and 10 bases lay in between. The CDR3 is CASSFSTGYNEQFF. Here the CDR3 DNA reads TGTGCCAGCAGTTTCTCGACAGGATACAATGAGCAGTTCTTC.